A single sample is the source of the 28 T cell receptor beta chains below, sequenced in a study of blood T cell repertoires in COVID-19. Sequencing used immunoSEQ multiplex PCR; TCRdb keeps in-frame clones, though not all of them. The sample lists roughly 260,000 clones, around 90% occurring once. Sequencing was done on a sample of peripheral blood. The receptor set was obtained from a person aged 18 to 29 with COVID-19, enrolled during active disease.

V gene TRBV24-1 combines with J gene TRBJ2-3, with a possible D match to TRBD2 (6 bases). Trimming pared 0 bases from V and 5 bases from J, leaving 14 bases between. Germline V CDR1 and CDR2: KGHDR, SFDVKD. The CDR3 is made up of 16 amino acids. The CDR3 DNA follows: TGTGCCACCAGTGATTTGCAAGGTGGGAGGCAAGATACGCAGTATTTT. It translates to CATSDLQGGRQDTQYF.

The chain couples TRBV29-1 to TRBJ2-7; maybe TRBD2 (5 bases). Per the germline V gene, CDR1 is SQVTM and CDR2 is ANQGSEA. Trimming removed 4 bases from V and 3 bases from J, with 7 bases in between. This CDR3 contains 11 residues. This CDR3 reads CSVGAGYEQYF. DNA for the CDR3: TGCAGCGTTGGGGCGGGCTACGAGCAGTACTTC.

This clone appeared a single time. This rearrangement joins TRBV27 to TRBJ2-2; 9 nucleotides agree with TRBD1. The CDR3 has 14 residues. The germline V gene has CDR1 MNHEY and CDR2 SMNVEV (reference sequence). Unmatched junction bases numbered 4, after V lost 6 bases and J lost 5 bases. CDR3 protein: CASRQGAETGELFF. As DNA, the CDR3 is TGTGCCAGCAGACAGGGGGCCGAAACCGGGGAGCTGTTTTTT.

The chain carries TRBV2 and TRBJ2-2; TRBD1 aligns across 8 bases. V gave up 6 bases and J gave up 6 bases; unmatched junction bases: 3. The CDR3 extends over 13 amino acids. Germline V gene lookup returns CDR1 SNHLY and CDR2 FYNNEI. The CDR3, as DNA: TGTGCCAGCAGGACAGGGGAAGCCGGGGAGCTGTTTTTT. Translated, it gives CASRTGEAGELFF.

V gene TRBV29-1 combines with J gene TRBJ2-3; tentatively, D is TRBD2 (7 bases). CDR3 size: 13 residues. The germline CDR1 and CDR2 sequences are SQVTM and ANQGSEA. V lost 4 bases to trimming and J lost 4 bases, with 12 bases between them. The CDR3 loop reads CSVGEGGADTQYF. The CDR3, as DNA: TGCAGCGTTGGAGAGGGGGGGGCAGATACGCAGTATTTT.

The J gene is TRBJ2-7, the V gene TRBV6-2 or TRBV6-3; TRBD1 aligns across 8 bases. Trimming at V came to 1 base and at J to 6 bases, leaving 14 bases not matched to a gene. This CDR3 region has 17 residues. Germline-derived CDR1 and CDR2 are MNHEY and SVGEGT. In DNA, the CDR3 is TGTGCCAGCAGTTACTATCCAGGGGGCGTTTTAATAGCCGAGCAGTACTTC. Its protein is CASSYYPGGVLIAEQYF.

This sequence joins TRBV2 and TRBJ1-1, with D unclear. Trimming removed 2 bases from V and 3 bases from J, with 7 bases in between. The CDR3 extends over 13 amino acids. Germline assignment: CDR1 SNHLY and CDR2 FYNNEI. This CDR3 reads CASSEQRDTEAFF. The DNA of the CDR3 is TGTGCCAGCAGTGAACAGCGCGACACTGAAGCTTTCTTT.

This chain uses TRBV19 with TRBJ1-5; 7 nucleotides align to TRBD1. The CDR3 contains 16 residues. Germline CDR1 is LNHDA and CDR2 is SQIVND (reference sequence). Trimming cost V 5 bases and J 3 bases; bases outside gene matches: 10. CDR3 nucleotides: TGTGCCAGTAGTGGGTCAGGGGGGATCGTCAATCAGCCCCAGCATTTT. Translated: CASSGSGGIVNQPQHF. The full variable domain, in which reference TRBV19 and TRBJ1-5 provide the parts outside the CDR3, is DGGITQSPKYLFRKEGQNVTLSCEQNLNHDAMYWYRQDPGQGLRLIYYSQIVNDFQKGDIAEGYSVSREKKESFPLTVTSAQKNPTAFYLCASSGSGGIVNQPQHFGDGTRLSIL.

In this sample, this clone is medium-sized. Relative to the germline gene, one junction end is altered; a read error may explain this. The rearrangement links TRBV7-9 to TRBJ1-1, with D perhaps TRBD1 (6 bases). The germline V gene has CDR1 SEHNR and CDR2 FQNEAQ (reference sequence). CDR3 size: 12 residues. CDR3 sequence (DNA): TGTGCCAGCAGGACAGGCGGCCCTGGCTTTGTCTTT. It codes for CASRTGGPGFVF.

This chain uses TRBV27 with TRBJ1-2; D is perhaps TRBD1 (5 bases). The ends were cut back, 3 bases at V and 5 bases at J, with 19 bases in the middle. The CDR3 consists of 16 residues. Per germline, CDR1 MNHEY and CDR2 SMNVEV (reference sequence). CDR3 amino acids: CASSFTPPQAPYGYTF. The CDR3 DNA reads TGTGCCAGCAGTTTTACCCCTCCACAGGCCCCTTATGGCTACACCTTC.

This clone is a singleton in its sample. The V and J genes are TRBV7-2 and TRBJ2-1; 9 bases align to TRBD2. The germline gives CDR1 SGHTA, CDR2 FQGNSA. Germline trimming cut 7 bases from V and 6 bases from J; bases unmatched to any gene: 7. The CDR3 totals 14 residues. In DNA, the CDR3 is TGTGCCAGCACCCATAGCGGGAGTGGCAATGAGCAGTTCTTC. Translation gives CASTHSGSGNEQFF.

This clone was recorded only once. The chain uses TRBV10-1 and TRBJ2-2, with 11 bases identical to TRBD2. V gave up 6 bases and J gave up 6 bases; unmatched junction bases: 9. The germline CDR1 and CDR2 sequences are WNHNN and SYGVQD (reference sequence). The CDR3 is 16 residues long. The CDR3 reads CASSALLAGGPGELFF. The CDR3 coding sequence is TGCGCCAGCAGCGCACTTTTAGCGGGAGGGCCCGGGGAGCTGTTTTTT.

V is TRBV19 and J is TRBJ2-2; tentative D call: TRBD2 (5 bases). The ends were cut back, 7 bases at V and 4 bases at J, with 13 bases in the middle. Germline CDR1 and CDR2: LNHDA and SQIVND (reference sequence). CDR3 length: 14 amino acids. CDR3 coding DNA: TGTGCCAGTATTACGGGAACGGGCACCGGGGAGCTGTTTTTT. Its protein is CASITGTGTGELFF.

The genes are TRBV20-1 and TRBJ2-5; perhaps TRBD1 as D (7 bases). V was shortened by 3 bases and J by 14 bases, with 13 bases between the two germline ends. The CDR3 runs to 10 residues. Germline-derived CDR1 and CDR2 are DFQATT and SNEGSKA (reference sequence). CDR3 amino acids: CSARRDSFYF. The CDR3 nucleotides are TGCAGTGCTAGGCGGGACAGCTTTTACTTC.

This clone was picked up a small number of times. The rearrangement links TRBV4-3 to TRBJ1-4; TRBD1 is a possible D gene (6 bases). V gave up 0 bases and J gave up 7 bases, with 15 bases separating them. Germline V CDR1 and CDR2: LGHNA, YSLEER. The length of the CDR3 is 16 residues. CDR3: CASSQDLGTTGEKLFF. CDR3 DNA sequence: TGCGCCAGCAGCCAAGATCTCGGGACAACGGGTGAAAAACTGTTTTTT.

This clone came up once. The chain carries TRBV6-5 and TRBJ2-5, with a tentative D call TRBD1 (5 bases). This CDR3 is built from 16 residues. The germline V gene has CDR1 MNHEY and CDR2 SVGAGI. V gave up 0 bases and J gave up 5 bases, with 16 bases separating them. CDR3 protein: CASSYSPKGRWETQYF. CDR3 DNA sequence: TGTGCCAGCAGTTACTCCCCCAAGGGGCGGTGGGAGACCCAGTACTTC.

V gene TRBV13 combines with J gene TRBJ2-4, with D tentatively TRBD2 (6 bases). The CDR3 runs 16 residues. Germline lookup yields CDR1 PRHDT and CDR2 FYEKMQ (reference sequence). V shed 5 bases and J shed 0 bases, with 14 bases lying between them. CDR3 sequence (DNA): TGTGCCAGCAGCGGGTTAGCGGAGAAAGCCAAAAACATTCAGTACTTC. Its protein product is CASSGLAEKAKNIQYF.

The chain links TRBV7-2 to TRBJ2-1, with 10 positions matching TRBD2. CDR3 length: 16 residues. J gave up 7 bases and V 1 base, and 7 bases lay outside the gene matches. From germline, CDR1 is SGHTA and CDR2 FQGNSA. This CDR3 reads CASSLGLAGVGNEQFF. The DNA of the CDR3 is TGTGCCAGCAGCTTAGGGCTAGCGGGAGTTGGGAATGAGCAGTTCTTC.

The chain is built from TRBV12-3 or TRBV12-4 and TRBJ1-2; TRBD1 matches at 8 bases. CDR3 size: 13 residues. V gave up 5 bases and J gave up 7 bases; unmatched junction bases: 6. CDR3 protein: CASSQGALSGYTF. Written as DNA, the CDR3 is TGTGCCAGCAGTCAGGGGGCTCTGTCTGGCTACACCTTC.

This clone was observed a handful of times. The chain uses TRBV7-9 and TRBJ1-2, with TRBD1 matching 10 bases. Germline V gene data show CDR1 as SEHNR and CDR2 as FQNEAQ (reference sequence). The CDR3 covers 16 residues. V was pared by 3 bases and J by 2 bases, with 6 bases of the junction left unmatched. This chain's CDR3 is CASSLAGGQGNYGYTF. CDR3 coding DNA: TGTGCCAGCAGCTTGGCCGGGGGACAGGGGAACTATGGCTACACCTTC. The complete variable domain, with remaining parts taken from reference TRBV7-9 and TRBJ1-2, reads DTGVSQNPRHKITKRGQNVTFRCDPISEHNRLYWYRQTLGQGPEFLTYFQNEAQLEKSRLLSDRFSAERPKGSFSTLEIQRTEQGDSAMYLCASSLAGGQGNYGYTFGSGTRLTVV.

The chain links TRBV6-2 or TRBV6-3 to TRBJ2-5; TRBD2 aligns across 7 bases. Trimming at V came to 6 bases and at J to 2 bases, leaving 6 bases not matched to a gene. CDR3 size: 14 residues. The germline V gene encodes CDR1 MNHEY and CDR2 SVGEGT. CDR3 nucleotides: TGTGCCAGCAGGCCTAGCGGCCCTCAAGAGACCCAGTACTTC. Amino acid sequence: CASRPSGPQETQYF.

The chain uses TRBV12-3 or TRBV12-4 and TRBJ2-5; no clear D. The V end was cut by 9 bases, the J end by 2 bases, with 13 bases between. The CDR3 extends over 13 amino acids. The chain's CDR3 is CASLTGEQETQYF. CDR3 coding DNA: TGTGCCAGTTTGACTGGAGAGCAAGAGACCCAGTACTTC.

Turning to this clone: This may come from a read error, since a much larger clone is one base off. Additional DNA sequences in this sample encode the identical CDR3. The chain links TRBV6-4 to TRBJ2-1; 8 nucleotides align to TRBD2. Trimming at V came to 3 bases and at J to 0 bases, leaving 1 base not matched to a gene. The CDR3 spans 15 residues. CDR1 and CDR2 (germline): MRHNA, SNTAGT. The CDR3 coding sequence is TGTGCCAGCAGTGATCTAGCGGGCTCCTACAATGAGCAGTTCTTC. It codes for CASSDLAGSYNEQFF.

This clone came up once. Other DNA sequences in the same sample also yield this CDR3. The chain combines TRBV5-4 with TRBJ2-3, with 12 positions matching TRBD2. V gave up 2 bases and J gave up 0 bases; unmatched junction bases: 1. Germline V gene sequence: CDR1 SGHNT, CDR2 YYREEE (reference sequence). The CDR3 extends over 16 amino acids. This CDR3 is CASSLGLAGSTDTQYF. Here the CDR3 DNA reads TGTGCCAGCAGCTTAGGACTAGCGGGGAGCACAGATACGCAGTATTTT.

The rearrangement links TRBV6-6 to TRBJ1-4, with 9 bases aligning to TRBD1. The trim removed 2 bases at V and 8 bases at J, leaving 9 bases unmatched. The CDR3 runs to 16 residues. CDR1 MNHNY and CDR2 SVGAGI come from the germline V gene (reference sequence). The CDR3 bases are TGTGCCAGCAGTTACCATTCACAGGGGGCTAGGGAAAAACTGTTTTTT. Translated, it gives CASSYHSQGAREKLFF.

This clone has only one observation. The chain uses TRBV6-5 and TRBJ2-7; tentatively, D is TRBD2 (5 bases). CDR1 is MNHEY and CDR2 is SVGAGI in the germline V gene. Trimming stripped 2 bases from V and 1 base from J, with 9 bases between. This CDR3 comprises 14 residues. This CDR3 reads CASSYEGESYEQYF. CDR3 nucleotide sequence: TGTGCCAGCAGTTACGAGGGCGAGTCCTACGAGCAGTACTTC.

The CDR3 nucleotides are TGTGCCAGCAGCAAAGGGTTGCTAGTTTGCCAAGAGACCCAGTACTTC. This translates into CASSKGLLVCQETQYF. The gene calls are TRBV21-1 and TRBJ2-5; the table gives TRBD2 as D, unverified against the DNA. TRBV21-1 is recorded as a pseudogene. The CDR3 is made up of 16 amino acids.

The V gene is TRBV3-1 (or the pseudogene TRBV3-2), the J gene TRBJ2-2; 9 positions agree with TRBD2. Germline loops: CDR1 LGHDT, CDR2 YNNKEL (reference sequence). This CDR3 region has 18 residues. The ends lost 1 base at V and 3 bases at J; junction bases unmatched: 9. CDR3 bases: TGTGCCAGCAGCCAAGCGAGTAGCGGGAGAGTAGACACCGGGGAGCTGTTTTTT. It yields the protein CASSQASSGRVDTGELFF.